This TCR beta chain was observed in a study of tissue T cells after allogeneic stem cell transplantation. General study results and limits: Shared clones across patients were few; motif clustering revealed tissue-specific shared signatures. Anatomically similar tissues had similar TCR repertoires within each patient. Tissue-detected TCR repertoire was only partly captured by blood and spleen T cells.

Losses at the gene ends were 7 bases for V and 6 bases for J; bases not matched to a gene: 4. Germline CDR1 SGHND, CDR2 FRSKSL. The CDR3 has 13 residues. Generated by immunoSEQ multiplex PCR, the TCRdb table keeps only in-frame clones and is missing some. The profile shows about 48,000 clones, 65% to 85% of them singletons. This clone came up a few times. The target antigen is unknown. The gene names given are mouse names. The DNA ends 1 residue before the CDR3 does, and the rest of the CDR3 is filled in from the germline J gene. This clonotype was sampled from a pool of C57BL/6 mice in good health. The V call is TRBV15, the J call TRBJ2-7, with 12 positions matching TRBD2. The material sequenced was sorted cells pooled from one or two spleens. CDR3 amino acids: CASTGDWGAEQYF. The part of the CDR3 DNA that was read is TGTGCCAGCACCGGGGACTGGGGGGCTGAACAGTAC.